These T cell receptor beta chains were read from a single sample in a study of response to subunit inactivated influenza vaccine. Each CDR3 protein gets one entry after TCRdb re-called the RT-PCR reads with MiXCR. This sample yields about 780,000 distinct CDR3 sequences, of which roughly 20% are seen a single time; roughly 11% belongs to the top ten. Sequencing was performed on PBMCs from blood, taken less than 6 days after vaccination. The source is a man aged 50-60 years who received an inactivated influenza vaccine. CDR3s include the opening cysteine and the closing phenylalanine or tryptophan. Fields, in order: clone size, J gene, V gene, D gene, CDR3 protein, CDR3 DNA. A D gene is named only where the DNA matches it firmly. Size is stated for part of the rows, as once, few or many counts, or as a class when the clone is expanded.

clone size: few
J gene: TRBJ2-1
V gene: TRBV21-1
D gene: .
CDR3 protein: CASSKLGVRAYNEQFF
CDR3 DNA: TGTGCCAGCAGCAAATTAGGAGTGAGGGCCTACAATGAGCAGTTCTTC

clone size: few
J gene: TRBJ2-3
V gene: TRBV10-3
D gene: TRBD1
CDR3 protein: CAISTRTGGISSTDTQYF
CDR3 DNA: TGTGCCATTAGTACCCGGACAGGGGGCATTTCTAGCACAGATACGCAGTATTTT

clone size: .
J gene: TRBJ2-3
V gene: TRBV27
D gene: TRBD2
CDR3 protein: CASSSQRGADTQYF
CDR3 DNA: TGTGCCAGCAGTTCACAGCGGGGGGCAGATACGCAGTATTTT

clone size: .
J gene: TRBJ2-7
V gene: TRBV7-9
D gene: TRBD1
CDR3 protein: CASSPDRGRRGYF
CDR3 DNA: TGTGCCAGCAGCCCCGACAGGGGGCGACGGGGGTACTTC

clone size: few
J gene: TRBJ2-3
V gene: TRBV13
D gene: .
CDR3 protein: CASSLWATDTQYF
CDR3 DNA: TGTGCCAGCAGCTTATGGGCCACAGATACGCAGTATTTT

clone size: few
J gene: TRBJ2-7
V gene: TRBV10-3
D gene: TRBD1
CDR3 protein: CAIRTTGTYEQYF
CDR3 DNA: TGTGCCATCAGGACGACAGGGACCTACGAGCAGTACTTC

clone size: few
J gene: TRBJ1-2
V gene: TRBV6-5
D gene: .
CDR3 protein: CASKFEITNYGYTF
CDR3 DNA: TGTGCCAGCAAGTTCGAGATCACTAACTATGGCTACACCTTC

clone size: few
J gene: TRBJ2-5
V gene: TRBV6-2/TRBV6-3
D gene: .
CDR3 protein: CASSYSGLSSVLGTQYF
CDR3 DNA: TGTGCCAGCAGTTACTCCGGTCTAAGCTCGGTGTTGGGGACCCAGTACTTC

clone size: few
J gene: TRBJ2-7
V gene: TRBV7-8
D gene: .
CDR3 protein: CASRDRLAYEQYF
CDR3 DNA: TGTGCCAGCAGGGATAGACTAGCCTACGAGCAGTACTTC

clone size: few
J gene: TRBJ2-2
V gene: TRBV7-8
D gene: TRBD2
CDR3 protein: CASSFGLAGVNTGELFF
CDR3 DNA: TGTGCCAGCAGCTTTGGACTAGCGGGAGTAAACACCGGGGAGCTGTTTTTT

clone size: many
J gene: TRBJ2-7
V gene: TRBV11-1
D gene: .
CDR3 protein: CASSFDDGYEQYF
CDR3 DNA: TGTGCCAGCAGCTTTGACGACGGATACGAGCAGTACTTC

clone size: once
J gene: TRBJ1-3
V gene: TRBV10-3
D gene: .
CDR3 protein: CAISDTGGSGNTIYF
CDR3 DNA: TGTGCCATCAGTGATACGGGGGGCTCTGGAAACACCATATATTTT